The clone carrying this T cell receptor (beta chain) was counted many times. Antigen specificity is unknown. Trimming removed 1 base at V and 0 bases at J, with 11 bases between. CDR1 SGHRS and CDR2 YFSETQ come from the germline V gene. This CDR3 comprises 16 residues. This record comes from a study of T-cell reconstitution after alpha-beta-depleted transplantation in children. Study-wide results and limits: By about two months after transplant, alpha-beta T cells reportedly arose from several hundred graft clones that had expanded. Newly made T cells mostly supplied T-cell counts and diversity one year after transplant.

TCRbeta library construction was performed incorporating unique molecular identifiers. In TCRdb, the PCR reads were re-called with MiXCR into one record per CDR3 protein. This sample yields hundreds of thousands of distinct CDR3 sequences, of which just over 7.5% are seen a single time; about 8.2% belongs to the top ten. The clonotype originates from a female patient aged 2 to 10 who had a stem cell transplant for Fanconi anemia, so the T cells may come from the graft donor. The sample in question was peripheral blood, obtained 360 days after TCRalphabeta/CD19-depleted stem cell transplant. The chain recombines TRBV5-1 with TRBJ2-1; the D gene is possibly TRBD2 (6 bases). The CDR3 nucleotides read TGCGCCAGCAGCTTGTCGGGGGAGTACTCCTACAATGAGCAGTTCTTC. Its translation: CASSLSGEYSYNEQFF. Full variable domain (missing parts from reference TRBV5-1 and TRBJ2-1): KAGVTQTPRYLIKTRGQQVTLSCSPISGHRSVSWYQQTPGQGLQFLFEYFSETQRNKGNFPGRFSGRQFSNSRSEMNVSTLELGDSALYLCASSLSGEYSYNEQFFGPGTRLTVL.